The 4 T cell receptor beta chains in this list originate from one sample, sequenced in a study of shared clonotypes between healthy human individuals. The table came from immunoSEQ multiplex PCR; TCRdb's copy has only in-frame clones and leaves some out. Among about 980,000 clones listed, around three quarters were seen once. What was sequenced was memory CD4+ T cells sorted from blood. As for subset: CD45RA-negative fraction. These receptor sequences come from a man younger than 35 in good health.

V and J are TRBV4-2 and TRBJ2-2, with TRBD1 matching over 9 bases. CDR1 LGHNA and CDR2 YNFKEQ come from the germline V gene. The CDR3 contains 15 residues. The ends lost 7 bases at V and 4 bases at J; junction bases unmatched: 7. CDR3 amino acids: CASTTGGAFTGELFF. The CDR3 nucleotides read TGTGCCAGCACCACAGGGGGCGCGTTCACCGGGGAGCTGTTTTTT.

CDR3 sequence reads: CASSQRGQDKETQYF. The DNA for the CDR3 is TGTGCCAGCAGCCAAAGAGGACAGGACAAGGAGACCCAGTACTTC. This chain connects TRBV7-2 to TRBJ2-5, with 7 bases aligning to TRBD1. V shed 5 bases and J 5 bases; nucleotides not matched to a gene: 11. This CDR3 contains 15 residues. CDR1 and CDR2 (germline): SGHTA, FQGNSA. Based on the CDR3 plus reference TRBV7-2 and TRBJ2-5, the full variable domain is GAGVSQSPSNKVTEKGKDVELRCDPISGHTALYWYRQSLGQGLEFLIYFQGNSAPDKSGLPSDRFSAERTGGSVSTLTIQRTQQEDSAVYLCASSQRGQDKETQYFGPGTRLLVL.

In its sample, this clone was seen many times. The chain is built from TRBV2 and TRBJ2-1, with a possible D match to TRBD1 (6 bases). Trimming removed 5 bases from V and 6 bases from J, with 11 bases in between. This CDR3 has 13 amino acids. Germline-derived CDR1 and CDR2 are SNHLY and FYNNEI. The CDR3 spells CASSMDSPNEQFF. The CDR3 DNA follows: TGTGCCAGCAGTATGGACAGTCCCAATGAGCAGTTCTTC.

This chain joins TRBV5-1 and TRBJ2-7, with TRBD1 identical over 10 bases. The CDR3 consists of 14 residues. Germline V gene lookup returns CDR1 SGHRS and CDR2 YFSETQ. Germline trimming cut 10 bases from V and 4 bases from J; bases unmatched to any gene: 11. The CDR3 DNA reads TGCGCCTCCTCCTCCCGGGACAGGGGATACGAGCAGTACTTC. Its protein product is CASSSRDRGYEQYF.